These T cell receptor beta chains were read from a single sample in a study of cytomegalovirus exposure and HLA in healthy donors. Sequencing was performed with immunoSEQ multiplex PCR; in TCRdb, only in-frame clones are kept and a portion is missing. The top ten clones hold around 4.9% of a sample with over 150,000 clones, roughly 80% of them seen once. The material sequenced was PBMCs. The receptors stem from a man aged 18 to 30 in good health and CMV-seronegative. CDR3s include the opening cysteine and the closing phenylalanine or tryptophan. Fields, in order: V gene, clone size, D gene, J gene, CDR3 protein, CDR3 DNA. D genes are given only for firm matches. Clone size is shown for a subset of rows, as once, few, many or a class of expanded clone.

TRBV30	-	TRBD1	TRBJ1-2	CAWSSSDRGSYTF	TGTGCCTGGAGTTCATCAGACAGGGGCAGCTACACCTTC
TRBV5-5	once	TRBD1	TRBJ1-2	CASSLWTGHYGYTF	TGTGCCAGCAGCCTCTGGACAGGCCACTATGGCTACACCTTC
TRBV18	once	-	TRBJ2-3	CASSPVAETDTQYF	TGTGCCAGCTCACCAGTCGCGGAAACAGATACGCAGTATTTT
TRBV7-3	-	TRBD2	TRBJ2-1	CASSLRWRTSGDNEQFF	TGTGCCAGCAGCTTACGCTGGCGGACTAGCGGGGACAATGAGCAGTTCTTC
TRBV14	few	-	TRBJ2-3	CASSQRMMAGTDTQYF	TGTGCCAGCAGCCAAAGAATGATGGCGGGCACAGATACGCAGTATTTT
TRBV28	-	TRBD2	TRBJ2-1	CASKGTSGEHNEQFF	TGTGCCAGCAAGGGTACTAGCGGGGAACACAATGAGCAGTTCTTC
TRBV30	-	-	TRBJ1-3	CAWSTIDGNTIYF	TGTGCCTGGAGTACTATTGACGGAAACACCATATATTTT
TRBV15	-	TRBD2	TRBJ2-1	CATSRGRGLAGVGNEQFF	TGTGCCACCAGCAGAGGGCGGGGACTAGCGGGAGTGGGTAATGAGCAGTTCTTC
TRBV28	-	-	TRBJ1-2	CASSRRAGASAGDGYTF	TGTGCCAGCAGTCGCCGGGCGGGAGCGTCCGCAGGGGATGGCTACACCTTC
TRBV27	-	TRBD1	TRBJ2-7	CASRVGQGAGEQYF	TGTGCCAGCAGAGTCGGACAGGGGGCGGGCGAGCAGTACTTC
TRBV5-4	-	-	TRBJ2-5	CASSLGGRGFGETQYF	TGTGCCAGCAGCTTGGGCGGTCGAGGGTTTGGAGAGACCCAGTACTTC
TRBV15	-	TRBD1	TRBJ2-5	CATSPGQGLGTQYF	TGTGCCACCAGTCCGGGACAGGGTCTGGGGACCCAGTACTTC
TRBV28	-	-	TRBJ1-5	CASKLLRVDQPQHF	TGTGCCAGCAAATTACTCAGGGTGGATCAGCCCCAGCATTTT
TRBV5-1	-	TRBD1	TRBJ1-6	CASSFGQGSSPLHF	TGCGCCAGCAGCTTCGGACAGGGAAGCTCACCCCTCCACTTT
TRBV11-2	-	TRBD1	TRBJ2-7	CASSPNRGEQYF	TGTGCCAGCAGCCCCAACAGGGGCGAGCAGTACTTC
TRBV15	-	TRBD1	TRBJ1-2	CATSRDVYRTGSRAGGYTF	TGTGCCACCAGCAGAGATGTCTACAGGACAGGGAGTCGAGCAGGAGGCTACACCTTC
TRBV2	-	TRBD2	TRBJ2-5	CASLTSVPQETQYF	TGTGCCAGCTTGACTAGCGTGCCTCAAGAGACCCAGTACTTC
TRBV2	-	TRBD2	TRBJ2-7	CASISGSEYEQYF	TGTGCCAGCATAAGCGGGAGTGAATACGAGCAGTACTTC
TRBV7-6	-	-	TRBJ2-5	CASSLAGRVEETQYF	TGTGCCAGCAGCTTAGCTGGTCGGGTAGAGGAGACCCAGTACTTC
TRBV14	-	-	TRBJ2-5	CASSHSEGDQYF	TGTGCCAGCAGCCACTCTGAGGGTGACCAGTACTTC
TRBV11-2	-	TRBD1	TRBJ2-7	CASRRGRGTYGQYF	TGTGCCAGCCGTCGTGGCAGGGGGACCTACGGGCAGTACTTC
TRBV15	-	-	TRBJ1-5	CATSKRDQPQHF	TGTGCCACCAGCAAAAGAGATCAGCCCCAGCATTTT
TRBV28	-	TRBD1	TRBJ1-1	CASSLRYRGSAEAFF	TGTGCCAGCAGTTTAAGGTACAGGGGAAGTGCTGAAGCTTTCTTT
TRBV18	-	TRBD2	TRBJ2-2	CASSPTSGSVGELFF	TGTGCCAGCTCACCGACTAGCGGGAGTGTTGGGGAGCTGTTTTTT
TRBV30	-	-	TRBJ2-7	CAWSRWSKPLFYEQYF	TGTGCCTGGAGTAGATGGTCTAAACCCCTTTTTTACGAGCAGTACTTC
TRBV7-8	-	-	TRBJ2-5	CASSFSVQETQYF	TGTGCCAGCAGCTTTAGCGTACAAGAGACCCAGTACTTC
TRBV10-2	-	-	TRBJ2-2	CASSENRYTGELFF	TGCGCCAGCAGTGAGAATAGATACACCGGGGAGCTGTTTTTT
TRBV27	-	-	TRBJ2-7	CASSYDSSYEQYF	TGTGCCAGCAGTTACGACAGCTCCTACGAGCAGTACTTC
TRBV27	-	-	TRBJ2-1	CASSFPGEYNEQFF	TGTGCCAGCAGTTTCCCGGGGGAGTACAATGAGCAGTTCTTC
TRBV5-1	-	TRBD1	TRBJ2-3	CASKQGAARDTQYF	TGCGCCAGCAAACAGGGGGCAGCCAGGGATACGCAGTATTTT
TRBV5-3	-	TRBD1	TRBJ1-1	CARSLGKTGGNTEAFF	TGTGCCAGAAGCTTGGGGAAGACAGGGGGAAACACTGAAGCTTTCTTT